The sample holds a few counts of the clone carrying this TCR beta chain. Its specificity is not known. Germline CDR1 and CDR2: SGDLS and YYNGEE. This CDR3 comprises 16 residues. Trimming pared 0 bases from V and 6 bases from J, leaving 13 bases between. CD45RO/CCR7/CD25/CD127/CD95/CD27 separated CD4+ naive, central memory, regulatory and stem cell-like memory cells by sorting. This sample was taken from a study of beta chain features in type 1 diabetes. The whole isolated RNA underwent reverse transcription, so sequencing captured expressed TCRB transcripts. Read counts averaged about 3.57 million for samples of naive, central memory and regulatory T cells. This table comes from immunoSEQ multiplex PCR, and its TCRdb copy is limited to in-frame clones, with some not included. Counted here are approximately 150,000 clones, under 11% occurring once; the ten biggest clones make up around 1.2%. Study results and caveats: Possible PCR preference for shorter templates applied equally to patients and controls. TCRB repertoires of naive, central memory and Treg cells appeared more similar among patients than among healthy donors.

The clonotype originates from a man between 18 and 29 years old in good health. Sample: naive CD4+ T cells from blood. The V and J genes are TRBV9 and TRBJ1-6; D gene ambiguous. The DNA for the CDR3 is TGTGCCAGCAGCGTAGTAGCGGACCGAATTAATTCACCCCTCCACTTT. Protein: CASSVVADRINSPLHF.